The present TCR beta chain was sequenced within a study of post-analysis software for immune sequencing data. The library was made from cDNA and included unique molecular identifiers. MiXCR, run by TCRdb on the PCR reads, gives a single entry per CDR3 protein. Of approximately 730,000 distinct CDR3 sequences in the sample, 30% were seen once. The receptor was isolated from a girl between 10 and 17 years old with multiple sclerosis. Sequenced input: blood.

The chain's CDR3 is CASSPHGAGEKYF. For the CDR3, the DNA is TGTGCCAGCAGCCCACACGGTGCGGGAGAGAAGTATTTT. The V and J genes are TRBV7-2 and TRBJ2-3; 7 bases line up with TRBD2. With V trimmed by 5 bases and J by 13 bases, 12 bases remained unmatched. The CDR3 has 13 residues. Germline lookup yields CDR1 SGHTA and CDR2 FQGNSA.